This passage covers 8 T cell receptor beta chains from one sample sequenced in a study of identical twins. TCRdb reanalysed the 5' RACE reads using MiXCR and keeps one entry per CDR3 protein. The table lists about 240,000 distinct CDR3 sequences, 10% to 15% of them singletons, with roughly 4% in the top ten. The data also belong to a second study, concerning yellow fever vaccine responses in identical twins.

Sequenced material: memory (CD45RO+) T cells sorted from blood. These receptor sequences come from a woman between 18 and 29 years old in good health.

The V gene is TRBV4-3, the J gene TRBJ2-1, with D perhaps assigned TRBD1 or TRBD2 (5 bases each). This CDR3 region has 15 residues. The V gene's germline CDR1 is LGHNA and CDR2 YSLEER. V dropped 0 bases and J dropped 3 bases, with 9 bases sitting between them. The CDR3 DNA is TGCGCCAGCAGCCAAGAGAATGGGGGCTACAATGAGCAGTTCTTC. Translation gives CASSQENGGYNEQFF.

The J gene is TRBJ1-2, the V gene TRBV20-1; D ambiguous. Trimming stripped 4 bases from V and 3 bases from J, with 9 bases between. Germline V gives CDR1 DFQATT, CDR2 SNEGSKA (reference sequence). CDR3 length: 12 residues. The CDR3 nucleotides are TGCAGTGCTAACCCCAGTGACTATGGCTACACCTTC. This translates into CSANPSDYGYTF.

This clonotype was detected only a few times. The J gene is TRBJ2-2, the V gene TRBV14, with D perhaps TRBD2 (7 bases). The length of the CDR3 is 16 residues. Germline CDR1 is SGHDN and CDR2 is FVKESK. V was pared by 4 bases and J by 4 bases, with 16 bases between. In DNA, the CDR3 is TGTGCCAGCAGCCTACAGTACGGGGGGCTCACCGGGGAGCTGTTTTTT. Translation: CASSLQYGGLTGELFF. The whole variable domain, filled in from reference TRBV14 and TRBJ2-2, reads EAGVTQFPSHSVIEKGQTVTLRCDPISGHDNLYWYRRVMGKEIKFLLHFVKESKQDESGMPNNRFLAERTGGTYSTLKVQPAELEDSGVYFCASSLQYGGLTGELFFGEGSRLTVL.

This clonotype was picked up many times. The rearrangement links TRBV10-3 to TRBJ2-3; possible D gene TRBD2, 6 bases. The CDR3 sequence is 15 residues long. Germline CDR1 ENHRY, CDR2 SYGVKD. V lost 3 bases to trimming and J lost 0 bases, with 10 bases between them. CDR3 sequence reads: CAISEVAVSTDTQYF. The CDR3 DNA reads TGTGCCATCAGTGAAGTAGCGGTGAGCACAGATACGCAGTATTTT.

The chain uses TRBV5-5 and TRBJ2-3; D is unclear. Germline assignment: CDR1 SGHKS and CDR2 YYEKEE (reference sequence). Trimming left V 0 bases short and J 1 base short, with 9 bases between. This CDR3 has 15 amino acids. Here the CDR3 reads CASSLGPVGTDTQYF. The CDR3 DNA reads TGTGCCAGCAGCTTGGGTCCCGTGGGCACAGATACGCAGTATTTT.

This clonotype was seen ten or more times. The CDR3 spells CASSFGGTATNEKLFF. The CDR3 nucleotides read TGTGCCAGCAGCTTTGGGGGGACAGCAACTAATGAAAAACTGTTTTTT. This chain links TRBV11-2 with TRBJ1-4, with 7 bases identical to TRBD1. Germline trimming cut 3 bases from V and 0 bases from J; bases unmatched to any gene: 4. Germline CDR1 reads SGHAT; CDR2 reads FQNNGV. The CDR3 has 16 residues.

The gene calls are TRBV7-2 and TRBJ2-7, with 7 bases fitting TRBD2. The V gene's germline CDR1 is SGHTA and CDR2 FQGNSA. The CDR3 is made up of 15 amino acids. V gave up 6 bases and J gave up 4 bases; unmatched junction bases: 12. The CDR3 here is CASREASSGKYEQYF. The CDR3 DNA is TGTGCCAGCAGAGAGGCGTCTAGCGGCAAATACGAGCAGTACTTC.

The chain uses TRBV29-1 and TRBJ2-7, with D possibly being TRBD2 (5 bases). Germline loops: CDR1 SQVTM, CDR2 ANQGSEA. CDR3 length: 14 amino acids. V gave up 2 bases and J gave up 5 bases, with 16 bases separating them. This chain's CDR3 is CSVEPLGRENEQYF. Written as DNA, the CDR3 is TGCAGCGTTGAACCGTTAGGACGGGAAAACGAGCAGTACTTC.